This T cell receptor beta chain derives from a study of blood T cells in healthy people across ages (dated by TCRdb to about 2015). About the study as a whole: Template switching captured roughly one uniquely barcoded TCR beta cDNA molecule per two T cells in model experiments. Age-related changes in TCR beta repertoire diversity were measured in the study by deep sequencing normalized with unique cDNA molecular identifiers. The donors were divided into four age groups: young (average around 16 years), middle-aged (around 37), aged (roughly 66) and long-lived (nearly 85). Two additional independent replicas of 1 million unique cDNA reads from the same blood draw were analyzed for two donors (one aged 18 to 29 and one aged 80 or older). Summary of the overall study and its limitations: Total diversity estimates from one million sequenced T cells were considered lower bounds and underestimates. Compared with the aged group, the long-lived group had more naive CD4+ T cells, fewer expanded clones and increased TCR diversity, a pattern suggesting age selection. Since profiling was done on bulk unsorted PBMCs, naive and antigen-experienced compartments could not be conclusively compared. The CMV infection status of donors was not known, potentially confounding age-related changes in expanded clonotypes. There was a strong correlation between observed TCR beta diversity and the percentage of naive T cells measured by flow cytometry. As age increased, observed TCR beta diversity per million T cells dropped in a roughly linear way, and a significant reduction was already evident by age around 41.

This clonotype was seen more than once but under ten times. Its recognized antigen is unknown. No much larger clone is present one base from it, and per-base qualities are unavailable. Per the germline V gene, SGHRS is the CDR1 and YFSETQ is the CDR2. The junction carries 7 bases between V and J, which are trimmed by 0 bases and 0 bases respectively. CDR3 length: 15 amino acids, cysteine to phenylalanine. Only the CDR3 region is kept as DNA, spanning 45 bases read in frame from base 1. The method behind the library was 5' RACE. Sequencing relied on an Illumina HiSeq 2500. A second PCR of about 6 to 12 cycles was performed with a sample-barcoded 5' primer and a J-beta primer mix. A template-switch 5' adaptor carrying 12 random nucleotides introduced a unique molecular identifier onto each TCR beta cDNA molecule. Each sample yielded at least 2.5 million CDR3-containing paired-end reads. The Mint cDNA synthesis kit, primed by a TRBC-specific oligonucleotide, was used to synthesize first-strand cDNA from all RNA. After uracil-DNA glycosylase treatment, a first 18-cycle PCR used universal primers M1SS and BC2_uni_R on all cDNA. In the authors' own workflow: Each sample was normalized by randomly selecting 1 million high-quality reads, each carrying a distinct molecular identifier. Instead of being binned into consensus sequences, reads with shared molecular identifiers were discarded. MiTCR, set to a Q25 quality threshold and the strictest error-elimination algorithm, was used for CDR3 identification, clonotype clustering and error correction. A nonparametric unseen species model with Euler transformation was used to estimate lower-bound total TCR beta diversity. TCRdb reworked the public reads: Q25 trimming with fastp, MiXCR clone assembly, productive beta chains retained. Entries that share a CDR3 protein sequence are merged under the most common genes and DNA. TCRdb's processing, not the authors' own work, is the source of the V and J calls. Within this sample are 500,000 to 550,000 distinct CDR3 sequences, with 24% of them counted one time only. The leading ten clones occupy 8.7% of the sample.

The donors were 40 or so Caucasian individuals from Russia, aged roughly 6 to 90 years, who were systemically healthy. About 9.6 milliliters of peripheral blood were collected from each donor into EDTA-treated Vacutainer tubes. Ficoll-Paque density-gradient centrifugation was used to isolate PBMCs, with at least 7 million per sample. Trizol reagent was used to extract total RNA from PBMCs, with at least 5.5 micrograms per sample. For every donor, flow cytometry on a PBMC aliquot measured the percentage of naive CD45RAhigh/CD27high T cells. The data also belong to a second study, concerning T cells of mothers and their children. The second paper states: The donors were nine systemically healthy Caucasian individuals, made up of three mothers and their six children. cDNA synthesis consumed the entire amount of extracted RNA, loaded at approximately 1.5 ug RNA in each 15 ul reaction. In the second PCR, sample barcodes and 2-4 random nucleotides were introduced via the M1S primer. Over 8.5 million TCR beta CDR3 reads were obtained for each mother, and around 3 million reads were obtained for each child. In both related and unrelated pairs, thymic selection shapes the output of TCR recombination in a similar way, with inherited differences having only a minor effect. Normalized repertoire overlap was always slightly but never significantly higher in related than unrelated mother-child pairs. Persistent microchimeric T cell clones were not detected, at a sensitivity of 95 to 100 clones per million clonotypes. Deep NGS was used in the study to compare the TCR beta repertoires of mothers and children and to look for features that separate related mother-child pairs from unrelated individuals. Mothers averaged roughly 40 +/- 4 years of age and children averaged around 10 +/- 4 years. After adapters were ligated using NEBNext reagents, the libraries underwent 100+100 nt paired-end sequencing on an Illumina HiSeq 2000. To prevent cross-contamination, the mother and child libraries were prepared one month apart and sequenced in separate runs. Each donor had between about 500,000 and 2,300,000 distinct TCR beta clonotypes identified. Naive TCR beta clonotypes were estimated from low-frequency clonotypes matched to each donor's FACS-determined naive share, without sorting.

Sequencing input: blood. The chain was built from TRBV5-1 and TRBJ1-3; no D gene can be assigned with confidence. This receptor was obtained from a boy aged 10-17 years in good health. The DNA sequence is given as TGCGCCAGCAGCTTGGTAGAGACCTCTGGAAACACCATATATTTT. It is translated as CASSLVETSGNTIYF.